These 30 T cell receptor beta chains came from one sample sequenced in a study of OX40 agonist ivuxolimab in advanced cancers. Clones were read by immunoSEQ multiplex PCR, and TCRdb kept only the in-frame ones, dropping some. The sample lists approximately 70,000 clones, around 88% seen once, with approximately 0.86% in the top ten. The input for sequencing was CD4+ or CD8+ T cells sorted from blood, taken in a trial of the OX40 agonist ivuxolimab. Every receptor here comes from an adult with an advanced solid tumor such as melanoma, head and neck, liver or kidney cancer.

V and J are TRBV4-2 and TRBJ1-2; TRBD1 aligns across 8 bases. J was trimmed by 7 bases and V by 5 bases; bases with no gene match: 9. This CDR3 has 14 amino acids. The germline V gene encodes CDR1 LGHNA and CDR2 YNFKEQ. CDR3 DNA: TGTGCCAGCAGCTTGGGCAGGGGGCAAGTTGGCTACACCTTC. Translating gives CASSLGRGQVGYTF.

The chain combines TRBV9 with TRBJ1-3; D is unresolved. From germline, CDR1 is SGDLS and CDR2 YYNGEE. Trimming removed 3 bases at V and 0 bases at J, with 13 bases between. The CDR3 extends over 16 amino acids. The CDR3 DNA sequence: TGTGCCAGCAGCGAGAGAGGCGGGGACTCTGGAAACACCATATATTTT. Translated, it gives CASSERGGDSGNTIYF.

The chain uses TRBV7-9 and TRBJ2-5; D is unresolved. This CDR3 contains 13 residues. V lost 1 base and J 5 bases, leaving 8 bases between the germline ends. Looked up from germline, CDR1 is SEHNR and CDR2 is FQNEAQ (reference sequence). The CDR3 nucleotides read TGTGCCAGCAGCTTAGACTTTAGGGAGACCCAGTACTTC. This gives the protein CASSLDFRETQYF.

The chain is built from TRBV2 and TRBJ1-5; D remains unclear. V lost 4 bases, J lost 3 bases, and 10 bases lay in between. Germline CDR1 and CDR2: SNHLY and FYNNEI. The CDR3 loop spans 14 amino acids. CDR3 nucleotides: TGTGCCAGCAGTGTAGGGCAGCCCAATCAGCCCCAGCATTTT. Protein: CASSVGQPNQPQHF.

The chain carries TRBV5-1 and TRBJ2-5; D not certain. Germline lookup yields CDR1 SGHRS and CDR2 YFSETQ. V was pared by 3 bases and J by 1 base, with 4 bases between. CDR3 length equals 12 residues. The CDR3 protein is CASSSGQETQYF. Here the CDR3 DNA reads TGCGCCAGCAGCTCTGGCCAAGAGACCCAGTACTTC.

The chain carries TRBV5-6 and TRBJ2-1, with a possible D match to TRBD2 (6 bases). From germline, CDR1 is SGHDT and CDR2 YYEEEE. This CDR3 contains 17 residues. Trimming removed 0 bases at V and 4 bases at J, with 17 bases between. CDR3 protein: CASSLALLGLGYNEQFF. The CDR3 bases are TGTGCCAGCAGCTTGGCTCTATTGGGACTCGGGTACAATGAGCAGTTCTTC.

The chain joins TRBV14 to TRBJ2-3, with 10 bases matching TRBD2. V was clipped by 6 bases and J by 2 bases; unmatched bases: 5. This CDR3 has 15 residues. Germline loops: CDR1 SGHDN, CDR2 FVKESK. The CDR3 loop is CASRGTSENTDTQYF. The DNA for the CDR3 is TGTGCCAGCAGAGGGACTAGCGAGAACACAGATACGCAGTATTTT.

The J gene is TRBJ1-6, the V gene TRBV6-4; tentatively, D is TRBD1 (5 bases). V was trimmed by 8 bases and J by 9 bases, leaving 17 bases between them. In germline, CDR1 is MRHNA, CDR2 SNTAGT. The CDR3 has 14 amino acids. The CDR3 nucleotides are TGTGCCAGCTCACGACCACAGGAAGCTTCACCCCTCCACTTT. Protein sequence: CASSRPQEASPLHF.

The CDR3 region is CASSYRGDGNYGYTF. Here the CDR3 DNA reads TGTGCCAGCAGTTACAGGGGTGACGGAAACTATGGCTACACCTTC. The genes are TRBV6-5 and TRBJ1-2; tentatively, D is TRBD1 (5 bases). CDR1 is MNHEY and CDR2 is SVGAGI in the germline V gene. The length of the CDR3 is 15 residues. Trimming left V 2 bases short and J 2 bases short, with 12 bases between.

The V gene is TRBV28, the J gene TRBJ2-3; TRBD1 matches 12 bases. The CDR3 consists of 17 residues. After removal of 0 bases from V and 1 base from J, the junction contained 2 bases not matched to a gene. The germline CDR1 and CDR2 sequences are MDHEN and SYDVKM. The CDR3 nucleotides read TGTGCCAGCAGTTTATGGGGGACAGGGGGCGGCACAGATACGCAGTATTTT. Translation gives CASSLWGTGGGTDTQYF.

The rearrangement links TRBV7-6 to TRBJ2-2; possible D gene TRBD2, 6 bases. Trimming removed 1 base from V and 8 bases from J, with 14 bases in between. The CDR3 is 15 amino acids. Germline-derived CDR1 and CDR2 are SGHVS and FNYEAQ. CDR3 protein: CASSLVPEGRGELFF. The CDR3 DNA sequence: TGTGCCAGCAGCTTAGTCCCGGAGGGCCGGGGGGAGCTGTTTTTT.

The V call is TRBV9, the J call TRBJ2-3; TRBD2 matches at 11 bases. The germline V gene encodes CDR1 SGDLS and CDR2 YYNGEE. The CDR3 length is 16 residues. V gave up 4 bases and J gave up 0 bases; unmatched junction bases: 4. The CDR3 region has the DNA TGTGCCAGCAGCTCTCTAGCGGGGGGTAGCACAGATACGCAGTATTTT. Protein product: CASSSLAGGSTDTQYF. Filled out from reference TRBV9 and TRBJ2-3, the complete variable domain reads DSGVTQTPKHLITATGQRVTLRCSPRSGDLSVYWYQQSLDQGLQFLIQYYNGEERAKGNILERFSAQQFPDLHSELNLSSLELGDSALYFCASSSLAGGSTDTQYFGPGTRLTVL.

The gene calls are TRBV19 and TRBJ2-5, with D maybe TRBD1 (6 bases). The CDR3 has 13 amino acids. V lost 5 bases to trimming and J lost 5 bases, with 12 bases between them. Germline V lookup: CDR1 LNHDA, CDR2 SQIVND (reference sequence). CDR3: CASSPPRGETQYF. CDR3 in DNA: TGTGCCAGTAGTCCGCCGAGGGGGGAGACCCAGTACTTC.

This chain links TRBV4-3 with TRBJ2-1; D possibly corresponds to TRBD2 (6 bases). Trimming left V 4 bases short and J 8 bases short, with 15 bases between. Germline V lookup: CDR1 LGHNA, CDR2 YSLEER. The CDR3 is 14 residues long. CDR3 sequence reads: CASSPGVAVDEQFF. For the CDR3, the DNA is TGCGCCAGCAGCCCGGGGGTAGCAGTGGATGAGCAGTTCTTC.

CDR3 loop: CASSYSQTDSPLHF. The CDR3 DNA is TGTGCCAGCAGTTACTCTCAGACAGATTCACCCCTCCACTTT. J is TRBJ1-6 and V is TRBV6-6; D perhaps matches TRBD1 (5 bases). The V gene's germline CDR1 is MNHNY and CDR2 SVGAGI (reference sequence). Trimming took off 0 bases at V and 8 bases at J, with 8 bases between the two ends. The CDR3 loop spans 14 amino acids.

This clone was recorded only once. The chain employs TRBV7-2 and TRBJ2-5, with 11 positions matching TRBD2. After removal of 4 bases from V and 5 bases from J, the junction contained 6 bases not matched to a gene. This CDR3 has 15 residues. CDR1 SGHTA and CDR2 FQGNSA come from the germline V gene. The CDR3 loop is CASSSSSGGFETQYF. DNA for the CDR3: TGTGCCAGCAGCTCCTCTAGCGGGGGGTTTGAGACCCAGTACTTC.

The chain carries TRBV7-2 and TRBJ2-1; the D gene is possibly TRBD2 (6 bases). CDR3 size: 15 residues. CDR1 and CDR2 (germline): SGHTA, FQGNSA. Trimming left V 7 bases short and J 3 bases short, with 16 bases between. CDR3 in DNA: TGTGCCAGCACCGAGCCTAGCGCAGGCTACAATGAGCAGTTCTTC. It encodes CASTEPSAGYNEQFF.

This sequence joins TRBV7-2 and TRBJ2-5; D is uncertain. V was clipped by 1 base and J by 2 bases, with 17 bases between them. CDR3 size: 17 residues. The V gene's germline CDR1 is SGHTA and CDR2 FQGNSA. The CDR3 reads CASSLGRAGLSQETQYF. The CDR3 bases are TGTGCCAGCAGCTTAGGACGGGCAGGTCTTTCGCAAGAGACCCAGTACTTC.

The V call is TRBV2, the J call TRBJ2-5; 7 nucleotides align to TRBD1. The V gene's germline CDR1 is SNHLY and CDR2 FYNNEI. J gave up 7 bases and V 6 bases, and 5 bases lay outside the gene matches. The length of the CDR3 is 12 residues. CDR3 in DNA: TGTGCCAGCAGCCAGGACAGGTGGACCCAGTACTTC. Translating gives CASSQDRWTQYF.

This clone was recorded once. The chain uses TRBV7-2 and TRBJ2-3; possibly TRBD1 for D (6 bases). V was shortened by 4 bases and J by 3 bases, with 8 bases between the two germline ends. Per germline, CDR1 SGHTA and CDR2 FQGNSA. The CDR3 loop spans 13 amino acids. Here the CDR3 reads CASSSQGTDTQYF. CDR3 nucleotide sequence: TGTGCCAGCAGCTCCCAGGGGACAGATACGCAGTATTTT. The variable domain in full, with the rest retrieved from reference TRBV7-2 and TRBJ2-3, is GAGVSQSPSNKVTEKGKDVELRCDPISGHTALYWYRQSLGQGLEFLIYFQGNSAPDKSGLPSDRFSAERTGGSVSTLTIQRTQQEDSAVYLCASSSQGTDTQYFGPGTRLTVL.

The genes are TRBV4-2 and TRBJ1-1; 9 bases line up with TRBD1. Germline assignment: CDR1 LGHNA and CDR2 YNFKEQ. J lost 2 bases, V lost 3 bases, and 4 bases had no gene match. The CDR3 consists of 15 residues. In nucleotides, the CDR3 is TGTGCCAGCAGCCAGGGACAGGGATTAAACACTGAAGCTTTCTTT. Its translation: CASSQGQGLNTEAFF.

The genes are TRBV10-3 and TRBJ1-4; D remains ambiguous. CDR1 and CDR2 from the germline V gene are ENHRY and SYGVKD. Trimming cost V 4 bases and J 5 bases, with 8 bases left between them. The CDR3 extends over 13 amino acids. The CDR3 nucleotides read TGTGCCATCAGTGGGCAGGAGAATGAAAAACTGTTTTTT. It encodes CAISGQENEKLFF.

The V and J genes are TRBV5-4 and TRBJ2-7; 7 bases are shared with TRBD2. CDR1 and CDR2 (germline): SGHNT, YYREEE (reference sequence). This CDR3 is built from 17 residues. The junction had 13 bases not matched to a gene; V was cut back by 4 bases and J by 0 bases. The CDR3 DNA reads as TGTGCCAGCAGCCAGCAACTAGCGAGTCAGAGCTCCTACGAGCAGTACTTC. Translation: CASSQQLASQSSYEQYF.

This chain uses TRBV5-8 with TRBJ2-5, with D hard to call. The ends were cut back, 4 bases at V and 5 bases at J, with 21 bases in the middle. Germline CDR1 is SGHTS and CDR2 is YDEGEE. The CDR3 spans 16 residues. The chain's CDR3 is CASSQANILLGETQYF. The DNA of the CDR3 is TGTGCCAGCAGCCAAGCTAACATTCTACTTGGGGAGACCCAGTACTTC.

The CDR3 DNA follows: TGTGCCAGCAGTCCCTCGGGGGTCGATCAGCCCCAGCATTTT. This codes for CASSPSGVDQPQHF. This chain connects TRBV28 to TRBJ1-5; D possibly corresponds to TRBD1 (5 bases). Germline V gene data show CDR1 as MDHEN and CDR2 as SYDVKM. V dropped 5 bases and J dropped 5 bases, with 13 bases sitting between them. This CDR3 region has 14 residues.

The chain couples TRBV28 to TRBJ1-6, with unresolved D. The CDR3 covers 16 residues. Trimming shortened V by 6 bases and J by 1 base, and 13 bases separated the two germline ends. CDR1 MDHEN and CDR2 SYDVKM come from the germline V gene. DNA for the CDR3: TGTGCCAGCAGACGACTGGGTCAGTCCTATAATTCACCCCTCCACTTT. It codes for CASRRLGQSYNSPLHF.

The chain carries TRBV28 and TRBJ2-7; D might be TRBD1 or TRBD2, each matching 5 bases. This CDR3 has 15 residues. Germline CDR1 MDHEN, CDR2 SYDVKM. The V end was cut by 1 base, the J end by 6 bases, with 16 bases between. CDR3 in amino acids: CASSLSSPQRGEQYF. In nucleotides, the CDR3 is TGTGCCAGCAGTTTATCGTCCCCACAGAGGGGCGAGCAGTACTTC.

J is TRBJ2-1 and V is TRBV7-9; D possibly corresponds to TRBD1 (5 bases). V was pared by 5 bases and J by 0 bases, with 11 bases between. CDR3 length equals 15 residues. CDR1 is SEHNR and CDR2 is FQNEAQ in the germline V gene (reference sequence). CDR3 in amino acids: CASSQDSYSYNEQFF. CDR3 coding DNA: TGTGCCAGCAGCCAAGACAGTTACTCCTACAATGAGCAGTTCTTC.

The rearrangement joins TRBV5-1 to TRBJ2-3; TRBD2 aligns across 9 bases. This CDR3 region has 18 residues. Germline V lookup: CDR1 SGHRS, CDR2 YFSETQ. With 0 bases clipped from V and 5 bases from J, the junction kept 13 bases outside the gene matches. The CDR3 sequence is CASSLVASGEGRVDTQYF. In nucleotides, the CDR3 is TGCGCCAGCAGCTTGGTGGCTAGCGGGGAGGGCCGCGTAGATACGCAGTATTTT.

This CDR3 reads CASSYSSTVTEAFF. CDR3 DNA: TGTGCCAGCAGTTACTCGAGTACCGTCACTGAAGCTTTCTTT. The chain recombines TRBV6-5 with TRBJ1-1; D ambiguous. This CDR3 has 14 amino acids. Trimming shortened V by 0 bases and J by 4 bases, and 9 bases separated the two germline ends. CDR1 MNHEY and CDR2 SVGAGI come from the germline V gene.